This entry lists 23 T cell receptor beta chains sequenced from one sample in a study of cytomegalovirus exposure and HLA in healthy donors (dated by TCRdb to the late 2010s). Preparation of the library involved the immunoSEQ multiplex PCR assay. The multiplex PCR relied on a mix of 60 forward primers for TCR Vbeta segments and 13 reverse primers for TCR Jbeta segments. TCRdb retrieved this table from immuneACCESS and kept in-frame rearrangements only. Not all clones are present; in checked studies, unresolved V genes account for under half, and no reason is known for the remainder. The sample table contains 120,000 or so clones; only one count was recorded for about two thirds of them. The biggest ten clones account for just over 8% of the sample. The sample consisted of PBMCs. The receptors were sampled from a woman in her 40s in good health and CMV-seropositive.

This clone was recorded a few times. The chain employs TRBV11-1 and TRBJ1-1; 11 positions agree with TRBD1. This CDR3 is 14 amino acids long. Germline trimming cut 3 bases from V and 4 bases from J; bases unmatched to any gene: 1. Germline lookup yields CDR1 SGHAT and CDR2 FQDESV (reference sequence). The CDR3 spells CASSFGQGATEAFF. CDR3 in DNA: TGTGCCAGCAGCTTCGGACAGGGGGCCACTGAAGCTTTCTTT.

The chain carries TRBV9 and TRBJ1-6; 9 bases line up with TRBD1. The V and J ends lost 4 bases and 10 bases, in that order; junction bases with no gene match: 9. The CDR3 is 15 residues long. Per the germline V gene, CDR1 is SGDLS and CDR2 is YYNGEE. DNA for the CDR3: TGTGCCAGCAGCTATTATGGGACAGGGAAATCACCCCTCCACTTT. Protein sequence: CASSYYGTGKSPLHF. Full variable domain (rest looked up from reference TRBV9 and TRBJ1-6): DSGVTQTPKHLITATGQRVTLRCSPRSGDLSVYWYQQSLDQGLQFLIQYYNGEERAKGNILERFSAQQFPDLHSELNLSSLELGDSALYFCASSYYGTGKSPLHFGNGTRLTVT.

The chain has TRBV4-1 and TRBJ2-1; D perhaps matches TRBD2 (5 bases). Trimming removed 4 bases from V and 10 bases from J, with 14 bases in between. This CDR3 is 13 amino acids long. The germline CDR1 and CDR2 sequences are MGHRA and YSYEKL. The CDR3 nucleotides read TGCGCCAGCAGCCTGGCCACGCGGAGGGAGCAGTTCTTC. Protein product: CASSLATRREQFF.

This clone was counted a few times. For the CDR3, the DNA is TGTGCTAGTGGCGGGACAGCCGGCTACACCTTC. This sequence encodes CASGGTAGYTF. The chain recombines TRBV12-5 with TRBJ1-2, with 7 bases aligning to TRBD1. CDR1 is LGHNT and CDR2 is FRNRAP in the germline V gene. The CDR3 is 11 residues long. Trimming removed 6 bases from V and 8 bases from J; junction bases left unmatched: 3.

The chain combines TRBV29-1 with TRBJ2-1; weak D call: TRBD1 (6 bases). Per the germline V gene, CDR1 is SQVTM and CDR2 is ANQGSEA. The CDR3 contains 12 residues. The ends were cut back, 2 bases at V and 12 bases at J, with 14 bases in the middle. The CDR3 DNA is TGCAGCGTTGAAAGGGACAAGGCAGGGCAGTTCTTC. Its translation: CSVERDKAGQFF.

This chain uses TRBV19 with TRBJ1-2; D unresolved. The CDR3 totals 12 residues. Germline lookup yields CDR1 LNHDA and CDR2 SQIVND (reference sequence). The V end lost 5 bases, the J end lost 4 bases, and 8 bases lay between the germline ends. CDR3 residues: CASSDGAYGYTF. The CDR3 DNA sequence: TGTGCCAGTAGTGACGGAGCCTATGGCTACACCTTC.

The chain combines TRBV7-2 with TRBJ1-1; D unresolved. Germline lookup yields CDR1 SGHTA and CDR2 FQGNSA. This CDR3 contains 12 residues. V lost 5 bases, J lost 4 bases, and 8 bases lay in between. The CDR3 coding sequence is TGTGCCAGCAGCCCAGAAAGCACTGAAGCTTTCTTT. It encodes CASSPESTEAFF.

This clone showed up just once. The chain has TRBV18 and TRBJ2-7; D perhaps matches TRBD2 (6 bases). The CDR3 covers 15 residues. Trimming left V 0 bases short and J 7 bases short, with 16 bases between. The germline V gene encodes CDR1 KGHSH and CDR2 LQKENI. CDR3 nucleotides: TGTGCCAGCTCACCACCAGGGTCCTGGGCGGGAGAGCAGTACTTC. This sequence encodes CASSPPGSWAGEQYF. The full variable domain, with the rest looked up from reference TRBV18 and TRBJ2-7, is NAGVMQNPRHLVRRRGQEARLRCSPMKGHSHVYWYRQLPEEGLKFMVYLQKENIIDESGMPKERFSAEFPKEGPSILRIQQVVRGDSAAYFCASSPPGSWAGEQYFGPGTRLTVT.

J is TRBJ2-3 and V is TRBV18, with 8 nucleotides matching TRBD1. The V segment lost 3 bases and the J segment 1 base; nucleotides outside the gene matches: 3. The CDR3 runs to 15 residues. Germline CDR1 and CDR2: KGHSH and LQKENI. This CDR3 is CASSPDRVGTDTQYF. The CDR3, as DNA: TGTGCCAGCTCACCGGACAGGGTGGGCACAGATACGCAGTATTTT.

This chain uses TRBV4-3 with TRBJ2-1, with a tentative D call TRBD2 (8 bases). The CDR3 length is 14 residues. Deletions cut 4 bases from V and 9 bases from J, with 16 bases between. Germline V lookup: CDR1 LGHNA, CDR2 YSLEER. This CDR3 reads CASSPREGQTEQFF. CDR3 in DNA: TGCGCCAGCAGCCCCCGGGAGGGACAGACTGAGCAGTTCTTC.

About this clone: Its ends do not fully match the called genes, so a read error is possible. CDR3 in DNA: TGTGCCATCACTGAGACAGCGAACACTGAAGCTTTCTTT. This sequence encodes CAITETANTEAFF. This chain connects TRBV10-3 to TRBJ1-1; TRBD1 is a possible D gene (5 bases). Germline V gene lookup returns CDR1 ENHRY and CDR2 SYGVKD. The CDR3 covers 13 residues.

The chain combines TRBV2 with TRBJ2-1; 7 bases agree with TRBD1. The CDR3 is 14 residues long. Germline V CDR1 and CDR2: SNHLY, FYNNEI. The CDR3 DNA is TGTGCGTTTATTCCGGGACAGCAGTACGGTGAGCAGTTCTTC. Its translation is CAFIPGQQYGEQFF.

The V call is TRBV7-2, the J call TRBJ2-5; 10 positions match TRBD1. Germline CDR1 and CDR2: SGHTA and FQGNSA. The V gene end was trimmed by 4 bases and the J gene end by 5 bases; junction bases not matched to a gene: 4. The CDR3 consists of 14 residues. CDR3 sequence (DNA): TGTGCCAGCAGCTCCGGGACAGGGGAGGAGACCCAGTACTTC. This encodes CASSSGTGEETQYF.

The chain joins TRBV19 to TRBJ1-2; D unclear. The CDR3 contains 15 residues. The germline CDR1 and CDR2 sequences are LNHDA and SQIVND (reference sequence). Trimming cost V 3 bases and J 10 bases, with 21 bases left between them. The CDR3 loop is CASSISGEGIQNYTF. CDR3 nucleotides: TGTGCCAGTAGTATTTCCGGGGAAGGGATTCAGAACTACACCTTC.

The gene calls are TRBV7-9 and TRBJ1-5; D is unresolved. The length of the CDR3 is 13 residues. Germline V gives CDR1 SEHNR, CDR2 FQNEAQ (reference sequence). The ends were cut back, 7 bases at V and 3 bases at J, with 10 bases in the middle. CDR3 in DNA: TGTGCCAGCACCTCGGGTGACAATCAGCCCCAGCATTTT. This gives the protein CASTSGDNQPQHF.

The chain carries TRBV5-5 and TRBJ2-2, with 8 bases matching TRBD1. The germline V gene has CDR1 SGHKS and CDR2 YYEKEE (reference sequence). Trimming cost V 0 bases and J 8 bases; bases outside gene matches: 18. The CDR3 has 19 residues. CDR3: CASSLGPILRGLDTGELFF. The CDR3 DNA follows: TGTGCCAGCAGCTTGGGCCCCATCCTCAGGGGGCTGGATACAGGGGAGCTGTTTTTT.

The chain combines TRBV5-1 with TRBJ1-4, with D unresolved. Germline-derived CDR1 and CDR2 are SGHRS and YFSETQ. This CDR3 is built from 16 residues. The germline V and J ends were trimmed by 0 bases and 8 bases, with 17 bases remaining between them. CDR3 protein: CASSLAAGGGGEKLFF. CDR3 in DNA: TGCGCCAGCAGCTTGGCCGCTGGAGGTGGAGGGGAAAAACTGTTTTTT.

The chain has TRBV6-5 and TRBJ2-7; D unresolved. V lost 2 bases and J lost 3, with 14 bases in between. The CDR3 is 15 residues long. Germline CDR1 reads MNHEY; CDR2 reads SVGAGI. CDR3 region: CASSYSLAGFYEQYF. The CDR3 DNA is TGTGCCAGCAGTTACAGCTTGGCAGGCTTCTACGAGCAGTACTTC.

The chain uses TRBV14 and TRBJ1-6; the D is unclear. V was shortened by 6 bases and J by 13 bases, with 16 bases between the two germline ends. The germline gives CDR1 SGHDN, CDR2 FVKESK. This CDR3 region has 13 residues. CDR3 residues: CASRHETGFPLHF. CDR3 sequence (DNA): TGTGCCAGCAGACATGAAACGGGGTTTCCCCTCCACTTT.

This clone was seen more than once but under ten times. The chain employs TRBV6-5 and TRBJ2-1; weak D call: TRBD2 (5 bases). There are 15 residues in the CDR3. V dropped 5 bases and J dropped 6 bases, with 17 bases sitting between them. From germline, CDR1 is MNHEY and CDR2 SVGAGI. The CDR3 nucleotides are TGTGCCAGCAGTCGAGAGGGTTTCCCTGGCAATGAGCAGTTCTTC. Its translation: CASSREGFPGNEQFF.

This clone was seen a few times. The V call is TRBV7-2, the J call TRBJ1-5; D is uncertain. Per the germline V gene, CDR1 is SGHTA and CDR2 is FQGNSA. V was pared by 4 bases and J by 0 bases, with 13 bases between. CDR3 size: 16 residues. DNA of the CDR3: TGTGCCAGCAGCTCCTCGTCCCTAGCTAGCAATCAGCCCCAGCATTTT. Protein: CASSSSSLASNQPQHF.

Of note for this clone: The junction does not match germline at one end; this may be a read error. This sequence joins TRBV7-9 and TRBJ1-2; tentative D call: TRBD1 (6 bases). There are 13 residues in the CDR3. The germline V gene encodes CDR1 SEHNR and CDR2 FQNEAQ (reference sequence). CDR3 nucleotides: TGTGCCAGCAGCCTAGCAGGGGCCTATGGCTACACCTTC. This sequence encodes CASSLAGAYGYTF.

The chain is built from TRBV6-6 and TRBJ1-5; the D is unclear. Germline-derived CDR1 and CDR2 are MNHNY and SVGAGI (reference sequence). The CDR3 covers 14 residues. Trimming shortened V by 2 bases and J by 5 bases, and 10 bases separated the two germline ends. In nucleotides, the CDR3 is TGTGCCAGCAGTTACGGGGAGGTCTATCAGCCCCAGCATTTT. It encodes CASSYGEVYQPQHF.